This T cell receptor beta chain was recorded in a study of blood T cell repertoires in COVID-19. As for the study in general: Acute and convalescent COVID-19 samples came from the United States, Italy and Spain. T cells, B-cell-depleted T cells, or PBMCs supplied cDNA or gDNA.

The method was immunoSEQ multiplex PCR; TCRdb's version includes in-frame clones alone and lacks a portion of them. Here the sample spans approximately 69,000 clones, 75% to 80% being singletons. This CDR3 spans 17 amino acids. V dropped 6 bases and J dropped 2; count of bases not matched to a gene: 10. Germline V gene sequence: CDR1 MDHEN, CDR2 SYDVKM. The rearrangement joins TRBV28 to TRBJ1-6, with 7 bases that match TRBD1. Sequenced sample: peripheral blood. This clonotype originated in a human donor in a cohort sampled during active COVID-19. In DNA form, the CDR3 reads TGTGCCAGCAGATTTAGACAGGGTGAGCCCTATAATTCACCCCTCCACTTT. This codes for CASRFRQGEPYNSPLHF.